Presented here are 29 T cell receptor beta chains from one specimen sequenced in a study of identical twins. MiXCR was run by TCRdb on the 5' RACE reads, yielding one entry per CDR3 protein. Altogether just over 500,000 distinct CDR3 sequences are present, around 20% being singletons, with the ten largest covering 0.91%. These same data were also listed under a study on T cells expressing NK-cell markers.

Sample: CD4+ T cells sorted from blood. Receptor source: a woman aged 18-30 years in good health.

The V gene is TRBV9, the J gene TRBJ1-1; D gene ambiguous. From germline, CDR1 is SGDLS and CDR2 YYNGEE. Trimming took off 0 bases at V and 1 base at J, with 7 bases between the two ends. The CDR3 is made up of 14 amino acids. In DNA, the CDR3 is TGTGCCAGCAGCGTAGGTAGACAGAACACTGAAGCTTTCTTT. It yields the protein CASSVGRQNTEAFF.

This clonotype came up a few times. The chain combines TRBV20-1 with TRBJ1-6; a possible D gene is TRBD1 (6 bases). In germline, CDR1 is DFQATT, CDR2 SNEGSKA (reference sequence). This CDR3 spans 14 amino acids. With 6 bases removed from V and 5 bases from J, the gap between germline ends came to 14 bases. CDR3 loop: CSAPDRTHNSPLHF. CDR3 DNA sequence: TGCAGTGCCCCGGACAGAACACATAATTCACCCCTCCACTTT.

This clonotype was counted only a few times. The chain joins TRBV10-3 to TRBJ1-3; D is uncertain. Germline V CDR1 and CDR2: ENHRY, SYGVKD. The CDR3 totals 13 residues. Trimming shortened V by 7 bases and J by 0 bases, and 7 bases separated the two germline ends. The CDR3 is CAIKPGSGNTIYF. The CDR3, as DNA: TGTGCCATCAAGCCGGGCTCTGGAAACACCATATATTTT.

This clonotype has just one count. The chain couples TRBV13 to TRBJ2-1; 9 bases line up with TRBD2. V lost 5 bases and J lost 0; bases outside the gene matches: 8. The CDR3 runs to 17 residues. Germline V lookup: CDR1 PRHDT, CDR2 FYEKMQ (reference sequence). As DNA, the CDR3 is TGTGCCAGCAGCCCGCACAGACTAGCGGCCTCCTACAATGAGCAGTTCTTC. As protein: CASSPHRLAASYNEQFF.

The chain employs TRBV20-1 and TRBJ2-7; 8 bases are a match to TRBD1. V shed 2 bases, J shed 6 bases, and the junction held 9 bases outside the gene matches. CDR3 length: 14 amino acids. The germline gives CDR1 DFQATT, CDR2 SNEGSKA (reference sequence). The CDR3 DNA reads as TGCAGTGCTAGAACGGACAGGGAGGTTCGCGAGCAGTACTTC. It translates to CSARTDREVREQYF.

This chain joins TRBV20-1 and TRBJ2-1; D is undetermined. Trimming shortened V by 4 bases and J by 6 bases, and 10 bases separated the two germline ends. CDR1 is DFQATT, CDR2 SNEGSKA, per germline (reference sequence). The CDR3 runs 12 residues. CDR3 DNA: TGCAGTGCTACGGACGGCCTCAATGAGCAGTTCTTC. It yields the protein CSATDGLNEQFF.

This clonotype was observed many times. V and J are TRBV4-3 and TRBJ2-7; tentative D call: TRBD2 (6 bases). V was trimmed by 0 bases and J by 5 bases, leaving 8 bases between them. CDR3 length: 13 residues. Germline-derived CDR1 and CDR2 are LGHNA and YSLEER. CDR3 coding DNA: TGCGCCAGCAGCCAAGATGGGACTCACGAGCAGTACTTC. It is translated as CASSQDGTHEQYF.

This chain joins TRBV7-9 and TRBJ2-1; possibly TRBD1 or TRBD2 for D (5 bases each). CDR3 length: 13 amino acids. V lost 3 bases to trimming and J lost 8 bases, with 11 bases between them. Germline lookup yields CDR1 SEHNR and CDR2 FQNEAQ (reference sequence). The CDR3 DNA is TGTGCCAGCAGCTTGGAAGGGGACGATGAGCAGTTCTTC. It codes for CASSLEGDDEQFF.

The chain couples TRBV15 to TRBJ1-4, with D hard to call. This CDR3 comprises 14 residues. Germline V lookup: CDR1 LNHNV, CDR2 YYDKDF (reference sequence). V was pared by 5 bases and J by 8 bases, with 15 bases between. CDR3 sequence (DNA): TGTGCCACCAGCGACACAAAAACGAACGAAAAACTGTTTTTT. Amino acid sequence: CATSDTKTNEKLFF.

The table lists this clonotype with a few counts. This rearrangement joins TRBV5-4 to TRBJ1-1; tentatively, D is TRBD1 (5 bases). The CDR3 length is 16 residues. V lost 5 bases and J lost 1, with 18 bases in between. Germline loops: CDR1 SGHNT, CDR2 YYREEE (reference sequence). CDR3 sequence (DNA): TGTGCCAGCAGTCCTGCCAGCGCGGGGGGGAACACTGAAGCTTTCTTT. Its protein is CASSPASAGGNTEAFF.

Only a few counts were recorded for this clonotype. The chain employs TRBV20-1 and TRBJ1-5; maybe TRBD1 (6 bases). Germline V gives CDR1 DFQATT, CDR2 SNEGSKA (reference sequence). This CDR3 is 14 amino acids long. V lost 2 bases and J lost 4, with 12 bases in between. The DNA of the CDR3 is TGCAGTGCTAGACAGGGGTCCCCAAATCAGCCCCAGCATTTT. Protein sequence: CSARQGSPNQPQHF.

About this clonotype itself: A single base separates this from a much larger clone, so it may be a read error. The V and J genes are TRBV10-1 and TRBJ2-1; a weak D match, TRBD2 (6 bases). This CDR3 has 15 amino acids. Germline V gene lookup returns CDR1 WNHNN and CDR2 SYGVQD (reference sequence). CDR3 DNA sequence: TGCACCAGCAGTGAGCGGGCCAGCTCCTACAATGAGCAGTTCTTC. This encodes CTSSERASSYNEQFF.

The V and J genes are TRBV6-1 and TRBJ1-1, with TRBD1 matching over 10 bases. Germline loops: CDR1 MNHNS, CDR2 SASEGT. This CDR3 is built from 15 residues. The trim removed 5 bases at V and 3 bases at J, leaving 6 bases unmatched. CDR3 in DNA: TGTGCCAGCAGTCGGGACAGGGGTTTCGACACTGAAGCTTTCTTT. Translated: CASSRDRGFDTEAFF.

The chain couples TRBV20-1 to TRBJ2-5; 9 positions match TRBD2. CDR3 length equals 15 residues. V lost 6 bases, J lost 3 bases, and 11 bases stayed unmatched. Looked up from germline, CDR1 is DFQATT and CDR2 is SNEGSKA (reference sequence). Here the CDR3 reads CSAKGTSRGKETQYF. The CDR3 DNA is TGCAGTGCGAAGGGGACTAGCCGTGGGAAAGAGACCCAGTACTTC.

This chain connects TRBV27 to TRBJ2-1; D is ambiguous. Germline V gives CDR1 MNHEY, CDR2 SMNVEV (reference sequence). With 2 bases removed from V and 2 bases from J, the gap between germline ends came to 7 bases. This CDR3 region has 14 residues. The CDR3 sequence: CASSLSLPYNEQFF. In DNA form, the CDR3 reads TGTGCCAGCAGTTTAAGCCTCCCCTACAATGAGCAGTTCTTC.

The rearrangement joins TRBV20-1 to TRBJ2-7; the D is unclear. Germline V gene lookup returns CDR1 DFQATT and CDR2 SNEGSKA (reference sequence). Trimming cost V 6 bases and J 2 bases, with 14 bases left between them. This CDR3 spans 13 amino acids. In DNA, the CDR3 is TGCAGTGCCCTTTATCTCCCTACCTACGAGCAGTACTTC. Encoded protein: CSALYLPTYEQYF.

This clonotype was seen more than once but under ten times. The chain has TRBV15 and TRBJ2-7; maybe TRBD1 (6 bases). V lost 2 bases and J 2 bases, leaving 16 bases between the germline ends. CDR1 LNHNV and CDR2 YYDKDF come from the germline V gene (reference sequence). This CDR3 comprises 16 residues. CDR3 nucleotide sequence: TGTGCCACCAGCAGAACAAGGGGACAACTAACCTACGAGCAGTACTTC. The encoded protein is CATSRTRGQLTYEQYF.

Worth noting for this clonotype: This may come from a read error, since a much larger clone is one base off. The V call is TRBV10-3, the J call TRBJ2-7, with 7 bases aligning to TRBD1. CDR1 is ENHRY and CDR2 is SYGVKD in the germline V gene. The CDR3 sequence is 15 residues long. J was trimmed by 4 bases and V by 2 bases; bases with no gene match: 8. Here the CDR3 DNA reads TGTGCCATCAGTGAGGGACGGGACAGACCATACGAGCAGTACTTC. Protein: CAISEGRDRPYEQYF.

This clonotype was counted only a few times. The chain couples TRBV20-1 to TRBJ2-1, with D unresolved. This CDR3 contains 13 residues. V was cut by 6 bases and J by 7 bases, with 16 bases left in between. Germline loops: CDR1 DFQATT, CDR2 SNEGSKA (reference sequence). DNA for the CDR3: TGCAGTGCCCACCCTTTAATGATAAATGAGCAGTTCTTC. This codes for CSAHPLMINEQFF.

This clonotype was counted ten times or more. J is TRBJ1-5 and V is TRBV18; perhaps TRBD1 as D (5 bases). The CDR3 sequence is 14 residues long. V was shortened by 6 bases and J by 5 bases, with 14 bases between the two germline ends. Germline CDR1 is KGHSH and CDR2 is LQKENI. Here the CDR3 reads CASSQQAEHQPQHF. DNA for the CDR3: TGTGCCAGCTCGCAACAGGCGGAGCATCAGCCCCAGCATTTT. Complete variable domain (other parts from reference TRBV18 and TRBJ1-5): NAGVMQNPRHLVRRRGQEARLRCSPMKGHSHVYWYRQLPEEGLKFMVYLQKENIIDESGMPKERFSAEFPKEGPSILRIQQVVRGDSAAYFCASSQQAEHQPQHFGDGTRLSIL.

The chain employs TRBV2 and TRBJ2-7; no definite D call. The CDR3 extends over 11 amino acids. Looked up from germline, CDR1 is SNHLY and CDR2 is FYNNEI. Trimming shortened V by 4 bases and J by 7 bases, and 8 bases separated the two germline ends. CDR3 nucleotides: TGTGCCAGCAGTGTTAACCCGGAGCAGTACTTC. Translated: CASSVNPEQYF.

This clonotype was counted only a few times. This sequence joins TRBV3-1 and TRBJ2-6; 8 bases map to TRBD2. Germline V gene sequence: CDR1 LGHDT, CDR2 YNNKEL (reference sequence). V lost 3 bases to trimming and J lost 0 bases; unmatched junction nucleotides: 13. The CDR3 sequence is 20 residues long. The CDR3 region is CASSQTAPGGGTSGANVLTF. The CDR3 region has the DNA TGTGCCAGCAGCCAGACTGCCCCGGGCGGGGGGACCTCTGGGGCCAACGTCCTGACTTTC.

The chain carries TRBV7-3 and TRBJ2-5, with TRBD1 as a possible D gene (6 bases). CDR1 and CDR2 from the germline V gene are SGHTA and FQGTGA. CDR3 length: 15 amino acids. Trimming removed 4 bases from V and 2 bases from J, with 14 bases in between. In DNA form, the CDR3 reads TGTGCCAGCAGCTCGACAGGCAAGCAACAAGAGACCCAGTACTTC. This gives the protein CASSSTGKQQETQYF.

The rearrangement joins TRBV5-1 to TRBJ2-1; D is undetermined. This CDR3 spans 12 amino acids. V gave up 3 bases and J gave up 6 bases, with 7 bases separating them. Germline assignment: CDR1 SGHRS and CDR2 YFSETQ. The CDR3 coding sequence is TGCGCCAGCAGCTCCAATTTCAATGAGCAGTTCTTC. Its protein product is CASSSNFNEQFF.

This clonotype was seen repeatedly, ten times or more. V is TRBV9 and J is TRBJ2-1; D is possibly TRBD1 (6 bases). Germline loops: CDR1 SGDLS, CDR2 YYNGEE. V lost 0 bases, J lost 0 bases, and 19 bases lay in between. This CDR3 spans 19 amino acids. The CDR3 is CASSVGGAGANPSYNEQFF. The CDR3 bases are TGTGCCAGCAGCGTAGGGGGCGCAGGGGCAAATCCCTCCTACAATGAGCAGTTCTTC.

A few counts support this clonotype. This sequence joins TRBV12-3 or TRBV12-4 and TRBJ1-5, with D possibly being TRBD1 (6 bases). Trimming stripped 6 bases from V and 3 bases from J, with 9 bases between. The CDR3 is 13 amino acids. The CDR3 reads CASRRGFNQPQHF. Written as DNA, the CDR3 is TGTGCCAGCAGGAGGGGGTTCAATCAGCCCCAGCATTTT.

The chain uses TRBV20-1 and TRBJ1-4; 9 bases agree with TRBD1. V dropped 5 bases and J dropped 4; count of bases not matched to a gene: 8. In germline, CDR1 is DFQATT, CDR2 SNEGSKA (reference sequence). This CDR3 has 15 amino acids. CDR3 coding DNA: TGCAGTGCTCCTAACAGGGGGCAGGGTAATGAAAAACTGTTTTTT. This codes for CSAPNRGQGNEKLFF.

The genes are TRBV9 and TRBJ2-2, with 7 positions matching TRBD2. The V gene's germline CDR1 is SGDLS and CDR2 YYNGEE. This CDR3 is 14 amino acids long. The ends lost 2 bases at V and 6 bases at J; junction bases unmatched: 4. The CDR3 region is CASSVGGGAGELFF. The CDR3, as DNA: TGTGCCAGCAGCGTCGGGGGAGGGGCCGGGGAGCTGTTTTTT.

DNA for the CDR3: TGTGCCAGCAGCTCCCGCGTTCCCTCCAATGAGCAGTTCTTC. Protein: CASSSRVPSNEQFF. The chain links TRBV5-5 to TRBJ2-1, with D uncertain. The V gene's germline CDR1 is SGHKS and CDR2 YYEKEE (reference sequence). Trimming shortened V by 3 bases and J by 6 bases, and 13 bases separated the two germline ends. This CDR3 contains 14 residues.